The T cell receptor (beta chain) under discussion was sequenced for a study of T cells after yellow fever vaccination. Overall study findings and caveats: The secondary response was weaker but peaked faster, day 5 versus 15. At around 95% for CD4 and about 87% for CD8, most primary-vaccination clones showed up again after the booster. Researchers cautioned that FACS-sorted repertoires could harbor abundant clonotypes contaminating from the bulk population.

Note on this clonotype: As yet, its antigen is unknown.

Germline trimming cut 6 bases from V and 4 bases from J; bases unmatched to any gene: 7. Germline values: CDR1 MNHNS, CDR2 SASEGT. The CDR3 totals 15 residues. TCRdb ran MiXCR on the 5' RACE reads and lists one entry per CDR3 protein. Seen here are a few hundred thousand distinct CDR3 sequences, 11% observed once, and the top ten hold roughly 18%. The V call is TRBV6-1, the J call TRBJ1-5; 9 bases map to TRBD1. The receptor was derived from a man aged 18 to 35 who received the YFV17D yellow fever vaccine. Specimen: PBMCs, collected on the day of the first yellow fever vaccination. DNA for the CDR3: TGTGCCAGCAGCCAGGACAGGGGCGGGAATCAGCCCCAGCATTTT. Its translation: CASSQDRGGNQPQHF.